This T cell receptor beta chain appears in the sequencing data of a study of T cell responses to AZD1222 COVID-19 vaccine. The data were produced by immunoSEQ multiplex PCR, yet TCRdb's version contains in-frame clones alone and is incomplete. The data contain 150,000 to 180,000 clones, about 85% of them seen just once; the ten biggest clones take up around 3%. The sequencing here drew on peripheral blood, taken on day 0 of AZD1222 vaccination. The receptor comes from an adult in good health.

Written as DNA, the CDR3 is TGCAGTGCGTTTAACAGGGAGGCAGCTTTCTTT. This gives the protein CSAFNREAAFF. J is TRBJ1-1 and V is TRBV20-1; D perhaps matches TRBD1 (6 bases). This CDR3 comprises 11 residues. With 6 bases removed from V and 10 bases from J, the gap between germline ends came to 15 bases. CDR1 DFQATT and CDR2 SNEGSKA come from the germline V gene (reference sequence).